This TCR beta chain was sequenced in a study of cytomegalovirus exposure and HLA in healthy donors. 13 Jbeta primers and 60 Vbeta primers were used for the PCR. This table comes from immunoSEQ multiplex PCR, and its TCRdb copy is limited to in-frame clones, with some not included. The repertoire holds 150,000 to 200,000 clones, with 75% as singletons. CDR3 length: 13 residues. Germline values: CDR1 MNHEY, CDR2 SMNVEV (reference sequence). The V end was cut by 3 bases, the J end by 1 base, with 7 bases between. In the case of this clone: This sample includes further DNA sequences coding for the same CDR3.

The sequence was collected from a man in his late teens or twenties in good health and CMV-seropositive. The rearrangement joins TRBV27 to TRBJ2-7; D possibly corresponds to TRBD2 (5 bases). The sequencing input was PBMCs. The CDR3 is CASSFGGSYEQYF. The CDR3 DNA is TGTGCCAGCAGTTTCGGCGGGTCCTACGAGCAGTACTTC.